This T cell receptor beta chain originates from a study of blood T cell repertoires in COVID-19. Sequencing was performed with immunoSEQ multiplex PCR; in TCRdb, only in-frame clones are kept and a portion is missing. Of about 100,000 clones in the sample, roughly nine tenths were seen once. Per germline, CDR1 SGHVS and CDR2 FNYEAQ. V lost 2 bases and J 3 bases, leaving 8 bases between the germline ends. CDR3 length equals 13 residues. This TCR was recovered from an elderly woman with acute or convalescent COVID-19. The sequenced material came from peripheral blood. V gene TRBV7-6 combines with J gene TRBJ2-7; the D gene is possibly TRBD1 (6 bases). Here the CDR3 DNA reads TGTGCCAGCAGCTTAAACAGGGTCTACGAGCAGTACTTC. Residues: CASSLNRVYEQYF.